Shown below are 13 T cell receptor beta chains from a single sample sequenced in a study of T cell responses to AZD1222 COVID-19 vaccine. Generated by immunoSEQ multiplex PCR, the TCRdb table keeps only in-frame clones and is missing some. Altogether 140,000 to 150,000 clones are present, roughly 88% being singletons, with the ten largest covering more than 7%. Sample: peripheral blood, taken on day 0 of AZD1222 vaccination. The receptors stem from an adult in good health.

In this sample, this clone turned up once. The chain uses TRBV18 and TRBJ1-1, with no clear D. CDR3 length: 16 residues. Germline V lookup: CDR1 KGHSH, CDR2 LQKENI. V lost 2 bases and J 3 bases, leaving 16 bases between the germline ends. The CDR3 loop is CASSPAWQVGDTEAFF. The CDR3 DNA reads TGTGCCAGCTCACCAGCTTGGCAAGTCGGTGACACTGAAGCTTTCTTT.

This rearrangement joins TRBV4-1 to TRBJ1-6; D unresolved. In germline, CDR1 is MGHRA, CDR2 YSYEKL. V lost 6 bases and J 10 bases, leaving 10 bases between the germline ends. The CDR3 has 12 amino acids. This CDR3 reads CASRQIGSPLHF. The CDR3 DNA is TGCGCCAGCAGACAAATCGGATCACCCCTCCACTTT.

This clone turned up a few times. The chain combines TRBV27 with TRBJ2-7; no firm D call. This CDR3 spans 14 amino acids. CDR1 is MNHEY, CDR2 SMNVEV, per germline (reference sequence). Trimming removed 0 bases at V and 3 bases at J, with 9 bases between. The CDR3 spells CASSLSGGYYEQYF. As DNA, the CDR3 is TGTGCCAGCAGTTTATCGGGCGGCTACTACGAGCAGTACTTC.

J is TRBJ1-1 and V is TRBV28; perhaps TRBD1 as D (6 bases). V dropped 3 bases and J dropped 1 base, with 12 bases sitting between them. Germline CDR1 reads MDHEN; CDR2 reads SYDVKM. The CDR3 spans 15 residues. The CDR3 here is CASSFQGISNTEAFF. CDR3 in DNA: TGTGCCAGCAGTTTCCAGGGGATTTCGAACACTGAAGCTTTCTTT.

Comment on this clone: Other DNA sequences within the sample encode an identical CDR3. This chain uses TRBV10-3 with TRBJ2-3; 14 positions match TRBD2. CDR1 ENHRY and CDR2 SYGVKD come from the germline V gene. The CDR3 contains 16 residues. V lost 6 bases to trimming and J lost 2 bases; unmatched junction nucleotides: 4. The DNA of the CDR3 is TGTGCCATCAGCGAGGGACTAGCGGGGGTCACAGATACGCAGTATTTT. This gives the protein CAISEGLAGVTDTQYF.

The chain is built from TRBV2 and TRBJ2-7, with 10 bases lining up with TRBD2. This CDR3 has 16 amino acids. Germline V lookup: CDR1 SNHLY, CDR2 FYNNEI. V shed 4 bases and J 5 bases; nucleotides not matched to a gene: 11. CDR3 bases: TGTGCCAGCAGTGGAGGGAGCGGGAGGGCCCTCCACGAGCAGTACTTC. Its protein is CASSGGSGRALHEQYF.

The chain employs TRBV12-3 or TRBV12-4 and TRBJ2-7, with a tentative D call TRBD2 (5 bases). Trimming took off 5 bases at V and 6 bases at J, with 11 bases between the two ends. The CDR3 contains 12 residues. The CDR3 region is CASSRGPVEQYF. The DNA for the CDR3 is TGTGCCAGCAGTCGAGGGCCGGTCGAGCAGTACTTC.

As DNA, the CDR3 is TGCAGCACGACGACGGGTGATGATCAGCCCCAGCATTTT. It specifies CSTTTGDDQPQHF. V and J are TRBV29-1 and TRBJ1-5; D is unresolved. V lost 8 bases and J 5 bases, leaving 16 bases between the germline ends. Germline V gene lookup returns CDR1 SQVTM and CDR2 ANQGSEA. This CDR3 is built from 13 residues.

The V and J genes are TRBV5-8 and TRBJ1-5; perhaps TRBD1 as D (5 bases). CDR1 is SGHTS and CDR2 is YDEGEE in the germline V gene. The CDR3 is 12 residues long. Deletions cut 2 bases from V and 11 bases from J, with 11 bases between. DNA for the CDR3: TGTGCCAGCAGCTTACGAGGGGCGACCCAGCATTTT. Encoded protein: CASSLRGATQHF.

The V and J genes are TRBV28 and TRBJ1-4; D ambiguous. This CDR3 spans 14 amino acids. The V end lost 6 bases, the J end lost 3 bases, and 11 bases lay between the germline ends. Germline V gene sequence: CDR1 MDHEN, CDR2 SYDVKM. The CDR3 DNA sequence: TGTGCCAGCAGGGAACAGCCGTCTAATGAAAAACTGTTTTTT. Its translation: CASREQPSNEKLFF. Complete variable domain (other parts from reference TRBV28 and TRBJ1-4): DVKVTQSSRYLVKRTGEKVFLECVQDMDHENMFWYRQDPGLGLRLIYFSYDVKMKEKGDIPEGYSVSREKKERFSLILESASTNQTSMYLCASREQPSNEKLFFGSGTQLSVL.

The chain is built from TRBV6-6 and TRBJ1-1, with unresolved D. V was pared by 8 bases and J by 0 bases, with 10 bases between. Germline V gene lookup returns CDR1 MNHNY and CDR2 SVGAGI (reference sequence). The CDR3 contains 13 residues. In DNA, the CDR3 is TGTGCCAGCGATGACGGCTTGAACACTGAAGCTTTCTTT. Translating gives CASDDGLNTEAFF.

The CDR3 is CASSYYASNTEAFF. CDR3 nucleotides: TGTGCCAGCAGTTACTACGCCTCGAACACTGAAGCTTTCTTT. The chain combines TRBV6-5 with TRBJ1-1; no clear D. V was trimmed by 1 base and J by 1 base, leaving 7 bases between them. The germline gives CDR1 MNHEY, CDR2 SVGAGI. There are 14 residues in the CDR3.

The V call is TRBV4-1, the J call TRBJ1-4; D is unresolved. V gave up 5 bases and J gave up 2 bases, with 12 bases separating them. The CDR3 consists of 15 residues. The germline CDR1 and CDR2 sequences are MGHRA and YSYEKL. The CDR3 DNA sequence: TGCGCCAGCAGCTCGGGTGTGGCGACTAATGAAAAACTGTTTTTT. Protein sequence: CASSSGVATNEKLFF.